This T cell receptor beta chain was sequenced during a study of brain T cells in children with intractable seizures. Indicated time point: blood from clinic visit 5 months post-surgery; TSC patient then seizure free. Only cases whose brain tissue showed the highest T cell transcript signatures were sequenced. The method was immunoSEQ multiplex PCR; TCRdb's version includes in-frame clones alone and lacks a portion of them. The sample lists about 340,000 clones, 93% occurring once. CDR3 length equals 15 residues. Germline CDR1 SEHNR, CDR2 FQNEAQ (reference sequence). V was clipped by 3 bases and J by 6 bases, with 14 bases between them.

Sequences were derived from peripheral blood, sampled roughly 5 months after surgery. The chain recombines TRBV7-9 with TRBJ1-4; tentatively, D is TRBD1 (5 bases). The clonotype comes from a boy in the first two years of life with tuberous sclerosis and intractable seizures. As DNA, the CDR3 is TGTGCCAGCAGCTTGGTCCAGGGTCTATATGAAAAACTGTTTTTT. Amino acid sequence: CASSLVQGLYEKLFF.